This T cell receptor (beta chain) was recovered during a study of shared clonotypes between healthy human individuals. How the authors handled the data: Filtering differed, since immunoSEQ gave only junction sequences and no quality scores. Produced via immunoSEQ multiplex PCR; TCRdb's table is partial and in-frame only. The DNA was the basis for D and trimming; V, J and clone size are from that table. The sample lists around 2,000,000 clones; about 92% were seen once. The V segment lost 6 bases and the J segment 0 bases; nucleotides outside the gene matches: 6. The V gene's germline CDR1 is SNHLY and CDR2 FYNNEI. This CDR3 contains 15 residues. This clone was observed once. The antigen remains unidentified. Whole-study results and caveats: Rarefaction revealed incomplete sorted-subset sequencing despite large depth. Against clonotypes common to all four donors, non-shared ones had lower generation probabilities. An anticipated effect of sequencing depth on clonotype sharing among donors was recognized.

CD45RO negativity and positive selection for CCR7 defined naive CD8 cells, a population that excluded terminally differentiated effector memory CD45RA+ cells. The sequence came from a man between 18 and 35 years old in good health. Some clones in this sample may be carry-over from other donors' samples. The V and J genes are TRBV2 and TRBJ2-3; 7 positions match TRBD2. The specimen was naive CD8+ T cells from PBMCs. CDR3 sequence (DNA): TGTGCCAGCAGCGCCGGGACTATCAGCACAGATACGCAGTATTTT. Translated, it gives CASSAGTISTDTQYF.